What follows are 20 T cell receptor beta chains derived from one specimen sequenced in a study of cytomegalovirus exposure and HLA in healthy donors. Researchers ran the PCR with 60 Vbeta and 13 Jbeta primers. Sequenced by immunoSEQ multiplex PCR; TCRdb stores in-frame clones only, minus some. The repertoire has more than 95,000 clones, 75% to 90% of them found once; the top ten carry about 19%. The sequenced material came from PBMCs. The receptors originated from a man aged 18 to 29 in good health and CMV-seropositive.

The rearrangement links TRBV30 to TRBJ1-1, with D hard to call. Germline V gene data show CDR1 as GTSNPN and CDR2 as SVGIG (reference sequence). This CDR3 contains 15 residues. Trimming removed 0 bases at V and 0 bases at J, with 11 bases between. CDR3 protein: CAWSVRVAMNTEAFF. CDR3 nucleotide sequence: TGTGCCTGGAGTGTACGGGTAGCTATGAACACTGAAGCTTTCTTT.

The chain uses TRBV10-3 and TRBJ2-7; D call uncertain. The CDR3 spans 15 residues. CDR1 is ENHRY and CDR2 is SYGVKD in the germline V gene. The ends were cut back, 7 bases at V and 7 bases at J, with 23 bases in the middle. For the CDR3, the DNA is TGTGCCATCACCCCGACTCCCGTCCTGGTGGGTGAGCAGTACTTC. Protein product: CAITPTPVLVGEQYF.

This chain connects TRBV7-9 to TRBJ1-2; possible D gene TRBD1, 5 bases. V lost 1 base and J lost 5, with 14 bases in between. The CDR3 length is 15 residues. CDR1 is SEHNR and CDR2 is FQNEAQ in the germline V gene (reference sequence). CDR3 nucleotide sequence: TGTGCCAGCAGCTTAGGACAGTCTTTGGGGTATGGCTACACCTTC. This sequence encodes CASSLGQSLGYGYTF.

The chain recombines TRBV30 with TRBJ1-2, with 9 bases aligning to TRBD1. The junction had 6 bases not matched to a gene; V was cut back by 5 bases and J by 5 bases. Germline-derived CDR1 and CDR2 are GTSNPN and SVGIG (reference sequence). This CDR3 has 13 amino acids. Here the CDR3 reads CAWATGGIYGYTF. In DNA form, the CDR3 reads TGTGCCTGGGCGACAGGGGGGATATATGGCTACACCTTC.

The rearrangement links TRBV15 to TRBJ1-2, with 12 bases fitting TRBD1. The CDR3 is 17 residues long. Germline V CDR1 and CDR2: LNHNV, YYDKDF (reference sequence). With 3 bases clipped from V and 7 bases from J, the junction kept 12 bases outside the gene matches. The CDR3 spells CATSSLPLGTGGFGYTF. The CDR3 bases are TGTGCCACCAGCAGCCTGCCGCTGGGGACAGGGGGCTTTGGCTACACCTTC.

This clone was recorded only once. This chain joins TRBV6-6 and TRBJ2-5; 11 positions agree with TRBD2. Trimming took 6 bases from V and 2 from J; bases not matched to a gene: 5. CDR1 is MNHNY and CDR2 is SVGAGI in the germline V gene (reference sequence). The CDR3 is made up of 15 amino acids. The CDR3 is CASSYSGGGQETQYF. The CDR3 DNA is TGTGCCAGCAGCTATAGCGGGGGGGGACAAGAGACCCAGTACTTC.

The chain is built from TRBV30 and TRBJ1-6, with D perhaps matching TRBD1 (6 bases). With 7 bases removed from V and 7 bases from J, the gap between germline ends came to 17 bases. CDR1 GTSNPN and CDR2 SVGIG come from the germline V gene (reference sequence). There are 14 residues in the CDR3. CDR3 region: CAFEGGRVNSPLHF. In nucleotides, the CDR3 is TGTGCCTTCGAGGGGGGGCGGGTAAATTCACCCCTCCACTTT. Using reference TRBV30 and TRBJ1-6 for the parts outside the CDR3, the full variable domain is SQTIHQWPATLVQPVGSPLSLECTVEGTSNPNLYWYRQAAGRGLQLLFYSVGIGQISSEVPQNLSASRPQDRQFILSSKKLLLSDSGFYLCAFEGGRVNSPLHFGNGTRLTVT.

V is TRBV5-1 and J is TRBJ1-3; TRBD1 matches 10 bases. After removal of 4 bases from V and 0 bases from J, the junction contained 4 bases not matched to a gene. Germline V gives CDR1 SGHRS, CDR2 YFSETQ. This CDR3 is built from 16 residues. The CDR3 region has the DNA TGCGCCAGCAGCACGTGGACAGGGGGCTCTGGAAACACCATATATTTT. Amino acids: CASSTWTGGSGNTIYF.

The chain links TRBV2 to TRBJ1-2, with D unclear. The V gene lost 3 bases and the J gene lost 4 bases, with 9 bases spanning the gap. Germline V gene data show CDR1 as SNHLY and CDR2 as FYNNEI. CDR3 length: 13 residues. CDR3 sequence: CASSERESYGYTF. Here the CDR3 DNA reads TGTGCCAGCAGTGAGAGGGAAAGCTATGGCTACACCTTC.

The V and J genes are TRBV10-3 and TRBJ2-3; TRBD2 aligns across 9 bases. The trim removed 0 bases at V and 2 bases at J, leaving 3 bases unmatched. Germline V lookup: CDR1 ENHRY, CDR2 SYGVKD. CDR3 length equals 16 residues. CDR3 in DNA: TGTGCCATCAGTGAGTCGACTAGCGGCGTCACAGATACGCAGTATTTT. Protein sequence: CAISESTSGVTDTQYF.

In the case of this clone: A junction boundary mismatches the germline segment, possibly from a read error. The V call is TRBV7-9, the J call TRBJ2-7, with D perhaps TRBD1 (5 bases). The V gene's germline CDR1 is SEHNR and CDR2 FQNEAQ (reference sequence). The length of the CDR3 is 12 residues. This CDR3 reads CSSSSTVHEQYF. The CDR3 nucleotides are TGTTCCAGCAGCTCGACAGTCCACGAGCAGTACTTC. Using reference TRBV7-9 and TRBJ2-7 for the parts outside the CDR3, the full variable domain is DTGVSQNPRHKITKRGQNVTFRCDPISEHNRLYWYRQTLGQGPEFLTYFQNEAQLEKSRLLSDRFSAERPKGSFSTLEIQRTEQGDSAMYLCSSSSTVHEQYFGPGTRLTVT.

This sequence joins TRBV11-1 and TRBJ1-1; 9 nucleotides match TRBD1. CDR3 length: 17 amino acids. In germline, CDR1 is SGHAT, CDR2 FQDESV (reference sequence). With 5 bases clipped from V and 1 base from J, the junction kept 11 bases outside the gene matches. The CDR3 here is CASSHGQGPFRNTEAFF. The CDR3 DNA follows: TGTGCCAGCAGCCACGGACAGGGGCCATTTCGGAACACTGAAGCTTTCTTT.

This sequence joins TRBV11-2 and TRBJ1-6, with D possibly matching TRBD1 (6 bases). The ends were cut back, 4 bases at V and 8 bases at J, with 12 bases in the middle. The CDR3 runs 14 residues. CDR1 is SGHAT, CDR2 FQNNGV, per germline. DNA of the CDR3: TGTGCCAGCAGCTCGGCCAAGGGGGATTCACCCCTCCACTTT. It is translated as CASSSAKGDSPLHF.

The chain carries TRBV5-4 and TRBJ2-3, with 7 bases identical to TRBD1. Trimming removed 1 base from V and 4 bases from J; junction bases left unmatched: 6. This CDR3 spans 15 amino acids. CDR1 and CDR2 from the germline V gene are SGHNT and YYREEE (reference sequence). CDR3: CASSLNPGQPDTQYF. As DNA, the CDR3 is TGTGCCAGCAGCTTGAATCCGGGACAGCCAGATACGCAGTATTTT.

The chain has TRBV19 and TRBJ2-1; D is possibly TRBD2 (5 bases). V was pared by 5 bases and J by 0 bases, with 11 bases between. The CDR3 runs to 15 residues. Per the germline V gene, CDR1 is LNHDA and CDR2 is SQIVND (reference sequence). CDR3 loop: CASSHATTSYNEQFF. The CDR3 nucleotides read TGTGCCAGTAGTCACGCGACTACCTCCTACAATGAGCAGTTCTTC.

The DNA for the CDR3 is TGTGCCAGCAGTGAACAAGGGCACAGGGTGGAGCTGTTTTTT. Its translation is CASSEQGHRVELFF. The chain combines TRBV25-1 with TRBJ2-2, with TRBD1 as a possible D gene (6 bases). Germline V gene data show CDR1 as MGHDK and CDR2 as SYGVNS. V lost 2 bases to trimming and J lost 10 bases, with 14 bases between them. The CDR3 runs 14 residues.

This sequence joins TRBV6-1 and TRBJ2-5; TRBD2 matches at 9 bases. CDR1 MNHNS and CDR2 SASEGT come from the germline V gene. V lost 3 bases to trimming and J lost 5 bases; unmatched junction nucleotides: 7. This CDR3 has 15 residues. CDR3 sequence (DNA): TGTGCCAGCAGTGATCGGCGGGGGGGCCCCGAGACCCAGTACTTC. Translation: CASSDRRGGPETQYF.

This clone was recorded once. This CDR3 reads CATRDRVNTEAFF. DNA of the CDR3: TGTGCCACCCGGGACAGGGTGAACACTGAAGCTTTCTTT. This chain joins TRBV10-3 and TRBJ1-1, with 9 positions matching TRBD1. CDR1 and CDR2 (germline): ENHRY, SYGVKD. The CDR3 is 13 amino acids. Trimming cost V 10 bases and J 0 bases; bases outside gene matches: 3.

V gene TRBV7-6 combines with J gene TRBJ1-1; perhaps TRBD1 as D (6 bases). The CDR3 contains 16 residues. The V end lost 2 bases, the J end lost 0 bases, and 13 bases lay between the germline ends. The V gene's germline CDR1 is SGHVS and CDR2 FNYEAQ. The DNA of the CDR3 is TGTGCCAGCAGCTTATTCAGGGGTGAGATGAACACTGAAGCTTTCTTT. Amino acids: CASSLFRGEMNTEAFF. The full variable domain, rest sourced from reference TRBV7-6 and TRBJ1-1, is GAGVSQSPRYKVTKRGQDVALRCDPISGHVSLYWYRQALGQGPEFLTYFNYEAQQDKSGLPNDRFSAERPEGSISTLTIQRTEQRDSAMYRCASSLFRGEMNTEAFFGQGTRLTVV.

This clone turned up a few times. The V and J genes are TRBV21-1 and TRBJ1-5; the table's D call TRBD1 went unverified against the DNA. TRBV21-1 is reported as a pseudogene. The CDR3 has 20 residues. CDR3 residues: CASSFHRQNGPSQSNQPQHF. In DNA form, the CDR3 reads TGTGCCAGCAGCTTCCACAGACAGAACGGTCCTTCGCAAAGCAATCAGCCCCAGCATTTT.